The clone carrying this T cell receptor beta chain appeared many times. A single run covered 15-18 subjects with over 170 million TCR-beta sequences. Using its own MiXCR run on the 5' RACE reads, TCRdb lists one record per CDR3 protein. The sample yields tens of thousands of distinct CDR3 sequences, around 4% seen once. The CDR3 has 15 residues. Trimming pared 0 bases from V and 4 bases from J, leaving 9 bases between. CDR1 and CDR2 (germline): ENHRY, SYGVKD. This entry belongs to a study of neurological immune-mediated disorders. Input material: PBMCs. The gene calls are TRBV10-3 and TRBJ2-2; D unclear. This clonotype originated in a man aged 50 or older with multiple sclerosis. CDR3 in amino acids: CAISESGGGTGELFF. As DNA, the CDR3 is TGTGCCATCAGTGAGTCCGGTGGTGGCACCGGGGAGCTGTTTTTT.